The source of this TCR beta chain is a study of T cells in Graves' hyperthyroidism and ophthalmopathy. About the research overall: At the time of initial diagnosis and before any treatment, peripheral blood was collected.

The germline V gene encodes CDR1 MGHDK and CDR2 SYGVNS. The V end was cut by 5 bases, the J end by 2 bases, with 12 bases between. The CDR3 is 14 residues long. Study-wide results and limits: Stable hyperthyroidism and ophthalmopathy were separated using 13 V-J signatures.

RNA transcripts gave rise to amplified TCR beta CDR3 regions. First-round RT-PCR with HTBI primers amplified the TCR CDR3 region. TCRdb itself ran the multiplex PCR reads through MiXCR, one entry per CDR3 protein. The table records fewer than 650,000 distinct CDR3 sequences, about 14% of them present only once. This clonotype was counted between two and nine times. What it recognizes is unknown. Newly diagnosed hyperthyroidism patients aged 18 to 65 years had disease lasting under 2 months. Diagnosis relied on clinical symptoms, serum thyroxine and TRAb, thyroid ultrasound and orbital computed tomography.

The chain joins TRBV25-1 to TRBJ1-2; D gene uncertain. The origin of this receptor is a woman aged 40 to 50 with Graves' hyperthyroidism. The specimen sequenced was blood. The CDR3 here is CASSRSNGNYGYTF. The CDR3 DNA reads TGTGCCAGCAGTAGGAGTAACGGGAACTATGGCTACACCTTC.